These T cell receptor beta chains were read from a single sample in a study of blood T cell repertoires in COVID-19. This table comes from immunoSEQ multiplex PCR, and its TCRdb copy is limited to in-frame clones, with some not included. The table shows about 61,000 clones, with around 89% occurring only once. Sequencing was carried out using peripheral blood. The receptors were sampled from a human donor in a cohort sampled during active COVID-19. Each CDR3 is given with its conserved first and last residue. The order of the fields is D gene, J gene, clone size, V gene, CDR3 DNA, CDR3 protein. The D gene is left open where the match is weak. Some rows mark clone size as missing; the rest say once, few, many or name a class of expanded clone.

NA,TRBJ1-4,NA,TRBV5-4,TGTGCCAGCAGCTTGACAGGATTAGGGGAAAAACTGTTTTTT,CASSLTGLGEKLFF
NA,TRBJ2-5,NA,TRBV7-8,TGTGCCAGCAGCTTAAGGAGGGGGGGGGACCAGTACTTC,CASSLRRGGDQYF
NA,TRBJ1-1,NA,TRBV30,TGTGCCTGGACTCCCGGGGGGTCATACACTGAAGCTTTCTTT,CAWTPGGSYTEAFF
NA,TRBJ2-2,NA,TRBV2,TGTGCCAGCAGTGCTGAACAGAGGGGGTCCGGGGAGCTGTTTTTT,CASSAEQRGSGELFF
TRBD1,TRBJ1-1,NA,TRBV19,TGTGCCAGTAACCCAACGGGACAGGGGGGCACTGAAGCTTTCTTT,CASNPTGQGGTEAFF
NA,TRBJ2-2,NA,TRBV19,TGTGCCAGTAGTATAACTCCTCAGGGGATGGGTGGGGAGCTGTTTTTT,CASSITPQGMGGELFF
TRBD1,TRBJ1-1,NA,TRBV15,TGTGCCACCAGCAGGACAGGGAGGACTGAAGCTTTCTTT,CATSRTGRTEAFF
TRBD1,TRBJ2-1,NA,TRBV11-2,TGTGCCAGCAGCTCCCAGAAGTTGACAGGGGAATCCTACAATGAGCAGTTCTTC,CASSSQKLTGESYNEQFF
TRBD1,TRBJ2-5,NA,TRBV6-2/TRBV6-3,TGTGCCAGCAACCCCGGGACAGGGGGTTTTGAGACCCAGTACTTC,CASNPGTGGFETQYF
TRBD1,TRBJ1-1,NA,TRBV11-2,TGTGCCAGCAGCCCCACGGCAGGGGGATTCAGTGAAGCTTTCTTT,CASSPTAGGFSEAFF
NA,TRBJ2-7,once,TRBV5-6,TGTGCCAGCAGCTTGTCGCAGTCCTACGAGCAGTACTTC,CASSLSQSYEQYF
TRBD2,TRBJ2-3,NA,TRBV5-1,TGCGCCAGCAGCTTGGGTAGCGGGGGGTCCGATAGCACAGATACGCAGTATTTT,CASSLGSGGSDSTDTQYF
NA,TRBJ1-1,NA,TRBV4-1,TGCGCCAGCAGCCACAGAGCTTTCTTT,CASSHRAFF
NA,TRBJ1-1,NA,TRBV30,TGTGCCTGGAGTGTACGGTTTGAAGCTTTCTTT,CAWSVRFEAFF
TRBD1,TRBJ1-3,NA,TRBV7-2,TGTGCCAGCAGCGCAGGCAGGGGGTCTGGAAACACCATATATTTT,CASSAGRGSGNTIYF
NA,TRBJ1-2,NA,TRBV7-2,TGTGCCAGCAGCTCGATACAGGGTAGAGGTGGCTACACCTTC,CASSSIQGRGGYTF
TRBD1,TRBJ1-2,NA,TRBV24-1,TGTGCCACCAGTGATTTCTCACAGGGGAACGGGGGCTACACCTTC,CATSDFSQGNGGYTF
NA,TRBJ1-1,NA,TRBV19,TGTGCCAGTAGTATAGCCTACAGGGTGGACACTGAAGCTTTCTTT,CASSIAYRVDTEAFF
NA,TRBJ2-1,NA,TRBV13,TGTGCCAGCAGCTTATCCGTGACACCCTACAATGAGCAGTTCTTC,CASSLSVTPYNEQFF
TRBD2,TRBJ2-5,once,TRBV4-2,TGTGCCAGCAGCCCGTGGACTAGCGGGGGGGAGACCCAGTACTTC,CASSPWTSGGETQYF
NA,TRBJ2-7,NA,TRBV19,TGTGCCAGTAGCGACCGGGGAAGCCTCTACGAGCAGTACTTC,CASSDRGSLYEQYF
NA,TRBJ2-6,NA,TRBV7-8,TGTGCCAGCAGCTCTCCCGGGACACCGCCACCTGGGGCCAACGTCCTGACTTTC,CASSSPGTPPPGANVLTF
NA,TRBJ2-1,NA,TRBV6-2/TRBV6-3,TGTGCCAGCAGCCCCCCGGGACAACCCTACAATGAGCAGTTCTTC,CASSPPGQPYNEQFF
NA,TRBJ2-1,NA,TRBV7-2,TGTGCCAGCAGCTTAAGACAGCACAATGAGCAGTTCTTC,CASSLRQHNEQFF
TRBD1,TRBJ2-7,NA,TRBV11-2,TGTGCCAGCAGCCCCTCCCTTTGGGGGACAGAGGTCTACGAGCAGTACTTC,CASSPSLWGTEVYEQYF
NA,TRBJ1-2,NA,TRBV6-6,TGTGCCAGCTGGGAGGGTGGCTACACCTTC,CASWEGGYTF
TRBD2,TRBJ2-7,NA,TRBV6-5,TGTGCCAGCAGCTTCACCGGGACTAGATACGAGCAGTACTTC,CASSFTGTRYEQYF
TRBD1,TRBJ2-7,NA,TRBV11-3,TGTGCCAGCAGCTTAGGGCCGGGACAGCACTACGAGCAGTACTTC,CASSLGPGQHYEQYF
NA,TRBJ1-2,NA,TRBV28,TGTGCCAGCAGTTTAGACACCCTCACCGGCTATGGCTACACCTTC,CASSLDTLTGYGYTF
NA,TRBJ1-5,NA,TRBV27,TGTGCCAGCAGTCCTAGGGGTTCCAATCAGCCCCAGCATTTT,CASSPRGSNQPQHF
TRBD2,TRBJ2-1,NA,TRBV4-1,TGCGCCAGCAGTCCTATAGGTAGCGGGGGGGCCACTGAGCAGTTCTTC,CASSPIGSGGATEQFF
TRBD1,TRBJ2-7,NA,TRBV11-3,TGTGCCAGCAGCGCCCCGGGACAGCCGTACGAGCAGTACTTC,CASSAPGQPYEQYF
TRBD2,TRBJ2-7,NA,TRBV27,TGTGCCAGCAGCTCGCCGACTAGCGGGAACTACGAGCAGTACTTC,CASSSPTSGNYEQYF
TRBD2,TRBJ2-7,NA,TRBV25-1,TGTGCCAGCAGTGATGGCGGGAGTTATGAGCAGTACTTC,CASSDGGSYEQYF
NA,TRBJ2-2,NA,TRBV5-4,TGTGCCAGCAGCTTATCCCTCTACCCGGACACCGGGGAGCTGTTTTTT,CASSLSLYPDTGELFF
NA,TRBJ1-1,few,TRBV2,TGTGCCAGCAGCGAAACCCTTGTTTGGGCGAACACTGAAGCTTTCTTT,CASSETLVWANTEAFF
NA,TRBJ2-2,NA,TRBV11-2,TGTGCCAGCAGCTTTGTTTACGGGGAGCTGTTTTTT,CASSFVYGELFF
NA,TRBJ2-7,once,TRBV10-2,TGCGCCAGCAGTGATCCCCCACAAAACGAGCAGTACTTC,CASSDPPQNEQYF
NA,TRBJ2-1,NA,TRBV12-3/TRBV12-4,TGTGCCAGCAGTTTGGAGAACAATGAGCAGTTCTTC,CASSLENNEQFF
NA,TRBJ1-4,NA,TRBV18,TGTGCCAGCTCACCGATGCGGGTTGATGAAAAACTGTTTTTT,CASSPMRVDEKLFF
TRBD2,TRBJ2-3,once,TRBV3-1/TRBV3-2,TGTGCCAGCAGCCAAGAAATCGGGAGGGCCATTGCAGATACGCAGTATTTT,CASSQEIGRAIADTQYF
TRBD1,TRBJ1-1,NA,TRBV28,TGTGCCAGCAGTTTATCCCACAGGGGGCCTGAAGCTTTCTTT,CASSLSHRGPEAFF
NA,TRBJ2-1,NA,TRBV11-3,TGTGCCAGCAGCGCCTCTCTTAAAGGGGTAGGTGGTGAGCAGTTCTTC,CASSASLKGVGGEQFF
NA,TRBJ2-3,NA,TRBV19,TGTGCCAGTAGTATCACACCCGGGGTCGATACGCAGTATTTT,CASSITPGVDTQYF
TRBD2,TRBJ2-7,NA,TRBV11-3,TGTGCCAGCAGCACAGGGACTAGCGGCGAGCAGTACTTC,CASSTGTSGEQYF
NA,TRBJ2-3,NA,TRBV7-3,TGTGCCAGCAGCTTAACCTCCGCGGGGGCTACGCAGTATTTT,CASSLTSAGATQYF
NA,TRBJ2-7,NA,TRBV5-8,TGTGCCAGCACCGACTTCTCCTACGAGCAGTACTTC,CASTDFSYEQYF
TRBD2,TRBJ2-3,once,TRBV29-1,TGCAGCGTTCGGGGGGACCGTACCCGGACAGATACGCAGTATTTT,CSVRGDRTRTDTQYF